The rows below give T cell receptor beta chains drawn from one sample of a study of beta chain features in type 1 diabetes. Repertoires were generated with immunoSEQ multiplex PCR, while TCRdb's copy carries only in-frame clones and drops some. The sample records roughly 40,000 clones, around 49% being singletons. Sequencing was done on a sample of central memory CD4+ T cells from blood. These receptors were taken from a woman younger than 30 in good health. The CDR3 runs from the conserved cysteine through the conserved F or W. A D gene is named only where the DNA matches it firmly. The size of a clone is reported for some rows only, either as once, few or many, or as a class for expanded clones.

TRBJ1-6	TRBV7-9	TRBD1	.	TGTGCCAGCAGCGTGACAGGGGGGAATTCACCCCTCCACTTT	CASSVTGGNSPLHF
TRBJ2-5	TRBV7-9	.	.	TGTGCCAGCAGCTCGGGAAAAAAAGAGACCCAGTACTTC	CASSSGKKETQYF
TRBJ2-7	TRBV5-1	TRBD1	few	TGCGCCAGCAGCTTGGAAGGCAGGGGGCACGACGAGCAGTACTTC	CASSLEGRGHDEQYF
TRBJ1-5	TRBV27	TRBD1	few	TGTGCCAGCAGTTCGACAGGGCCTGCGCAGCCCCAGCATTTT	CASSSTGPAQPQHF
TRBJ2-2	TRBV4-2	.	.	TGTGCCAGCAGCCAAGATCCGGCGGCGGACACCGGGGAGCTGTTTTTT	CASSQDPAADTGELFF
TRBJ2-3	TRBV5-1	TRBD1	.	TGCGCCAGCAGCTTAGGGGACAGGTCAGATACGCAGTATTTT	CASSLGDRSDTQYF
TRBJ2-1	TRBV2	TRBD1	few	TGTGCCAGCAGTGGACCACCGGGACAGGGTTACAATGAGCAGTTCTTC	CASSGPPGQGYNEQFF
TRBJ2-7	TRBV2	TRBD1	.	TGTGCCAGCAGCGCAACTCAGATTGGACAGGGGCGGGTCTACGAGCAGTACTTC	CASSATQIGQGRVYEQYF
TRBJ1-2	TRBV12-5	.	.	TGTGCTAGTGGTTTGGTCGAGACTTATAATCATGGCTACACCTTC	CASGLVETYNHGYTF
TRBJ2-7	TRBV7-2	TRBD1	.	TGTGCCAGCAGCTCCCCGGGACAGGGGGTCTACGAGCAGTACTTC	CASSSPGQGVYEQYF
TRBJ1-4	TRBV20-1	TRBD1	.	TGCAGTGCGAGGGACAGAAGAGAGCTGTTTTTT	CSARDRRELFF
TRBJ2-7	TRBV18	.	.	TGTGCCAGCTCACCACCGGGACTCCTTAGCTCCTACGAGCAGTACTTC	CASSPPGLLSSYEQYF
TRBJ2-1	TRBV14	.	.	TGTGCCAGCAGCCTTCCTAGCGCTGGGGGGCAGTTCTTC	CASSLPSAGGQFF
TRBJ1-3	TRBV18	.	.	TGTGCCAGCTCATCAAAATCCGGCGGGGGCTCTGGAAACACCATATATTTT	CASSSKSGGGSGNTIYF
TRBJ1-1	TRBV10-2	.	.	TGCGCCAGCAGTGAGTCCACCGGACTCCGGACGGCTTTCTTT	CASSESTGLRTAFF
TRBJ2-2	TRBV5-6	TRBD1	.	TGTGCCAGCAGAAACTTACAGGGGACAGGCACCGGGGAGCTGTTTTTT	CASRNLQGTGTGELFF
TRBJ2-1	TRBV7-9	TRBD2	.	TGTGCCAGCAGCTTAGGCGGGCTAGCGGGGGTCTACAATGAGCAGTTCTTC	CASSLGGLAGVYNEQFF
TRBJ1-6	TRBV30	.	.	TGTGCCTGGAGGTTCGGCGGAGGCTCCTATAATTCACCCCTCCACTTT	CAWRFGGGSYNSPLHF
TRBJ2-1	TRBV11-2	TRBD2	.	TGTGCCAGCAGCTCCCGGGCGGGGGGCCTTAGGTTCTTC	CASSSRAGGLRFF
TRBJ2-1	TRBV11-3	.	.	TGTGCCAGCAGCTTGGCACGATACAATGAGCAGTTCTTC	CASSLARYNEQFF
TRBJ2-1	TRBV5-1	TRBD2	.	TGCGCCAGCCAAACCGGGACTAGCGGAGACTCCTACAATGAGCAGTTCTTC	CASQTGTSGDSYNEQFF
TRBJ2-1	TRBV7-2	.	medium-sized	TGTGCCAGCAGCTTAGGTGATGGGGGGTACTCCTACAATGAGCAGTTCTTC	CASSLGDGGYSYNEQFF
TRBJ2-7	TRBV7-6	TRBD1	.	TGTGCCAGCAGCTTAGGGACAGGGGGACCTTCCTACGAGCAGTACTTC	CASSLGTGGPSYEQYF
TRBJ2-7	TRBV11-2	TRBD2	.	TGTGCCAGCAGCCCTAGCGGGAGTTTAGTCTACGAGCAGTACTTC	CASSPSGSLVYEQYF
TRBJ2-7	TRBV5-1	TRBD2	few	TGCGCCAGCAGCTTGACTAGCGGACCCTACGAGCAGTACTTC	CASSLTSGPYEQYF
TRBJ1-2	TRBV5-4	.	.	TGTGCCAGCAGCTTGGAGGCAGGGCGTGATGGCTACACCTTC	CASSLEAGRDGYTF
TRBJ2-7	TRBV27	.	.	TGTGCCAGCAGACTTAAACCCGACAGTTCCTACGAGCAGTACTTC	CASRLKPDSSYEQYF
TRBJ2-1	TRBV5-1	TRBD2	.	TGCGCCAGCAGCTTGCTGACTAGCGGGGGAAACAATGAGCAGTTCTTC	CASSLLTSGGNNEQFF
TRBJ2-1	TRBV27	TRBD2	few	TGTGCCAGCAGCACACGGACTAGCGTCAACAATGAGCAGTTCTTC	CASSTRTSVNNEQFF
TRBJ1-2	TRBV15	TRBD1	.	TGTGCCACCAGCAGAGATCAGGGGGCGAGAGGCTACACCTTC	CATSRDQGARGYTF
TRBJ1-1	TRBV18	TRBD1	.	TGTGCCAGCGCACAAGGGGGCCTCACTGAAGCTTTCTTT	CASAQGGLTEAFF